This is a list of T cell receptor beta chains from one sample in a study of CD8 T cells in ankylosing spondylitis. TCRdb itself ran the 5' RACE reads through MiXCR, one entry per CDR3 protein. The table lists under 250,000 distinct CDR3 sequences, more than 25% of them singletons, with under 7% in the top ten. Source material: blood, either unsorted or a sorted T cell fraction (not recorded which). These receptors were taken from a male donor with ankylosing spondylitis or in good health (not recorded which). The CDR3 runs from the conserved cysteine through the conserved F or W. The D gene is left open where the match is weak. Size is omitted from some rows. Given values are once, few, many or a class for expanded clones.

>TRBJ2-7|TRBV9|-|TRBD1
TGTGCCAGCAGCGTCACCGGGACAGCTAGCGAGCAGTACTTC
CASSVTGTASEQYF
>TRBJ2-1|TRBV20-1|-|TRBD2
TGCAGTGCTAGTAGCGGGAGGGCCACTGAGCAGTTCTTC
CSASSGRATEQFF
>TRBJ1-1|TRBV7-2|many|TRBD1
TGTGCCAGCAGCCCGGGACAGGGCAGGACTGAAGCTTTCTTT
CASSPGQGRTEAFF
>TRBJ2-1|TRBV20-1|few|TRBD2
TGCAGTGCTAGAGACGCCAATAGCGGGAGGACCTACAATGAGCAGTTCTTC
CSARDANSGRTYNEQFF
>TRBJ2-5|TRBV29-1|-|TRBD2
TGCAGCTCCCAGGTGGCGGGGGAAGAGACCCAGTACTTC
CSSQVAGEETQYF
>TRBJ2-3|TRBV15|-|-
TGTGCCACCAGCAGAGACAGGTGGGGCACAGATACGCAGTATTTT
CATSRDRWGTDTQYF
>TRBJ2-1|TRBV27|-|TRBD2
TGTGCCAGCAGTTTACGGCCCCCTAGCGGGAGTGGGAATGAGCAGTTCTTC
CASSLRPPSGSGNEQFF
>TRBJ2-1|TRBV5-5|-|-
TGTGCCAGCAGCTTAGGCCCTTCCCCCCTTGGGCAGTTCTTC
CASSLGPSPLGQFF
>TRBJ1-2|TRBV29-1|many|TRBD1
TGCAGCGTTGTGTCGACAGGGTCGGGCTATGGCTACACCTTC
CSVVSTGSGYGYTF
>TRBJ2-2|TRBV6-1|-|TRBD2
TGTGCCAGCAGCGGACTAGCGGGAGCGCGGCTGTTTTTT
CASSGLAGARLFF
>TRBJ2-7|TRBV29-1|-|-
TGCAGCGTTGGGGGGCAATACGAGCAGTACTTC
CSVGGQYEQYF
>TRBJ2-1|TRBV2|once|-
TGTGCCAGCAATTTGGGCGGGGTGGCTTACAATGAGCAGTTCTTC
CASNLGGVAYNEQFF
>TRBJ2-3|TRBV10-3|-|TRBD2
TGTGCCAACGGACTAGCGGGAGGGGATACGCAGTATTTT
CANGLAGGDTQYF
>TRBJ2-7|TRBV29-1|-|TRBD2
TGCAGAGATGTAGCGGGAGGGCCCCACGAGCAGTACTTC
CRDVAGGPHEQYF
>TRBJ2-1|TRBV20-1|few|TRBD2
TGCAGTGCTAGAGATCCCGGGACTAGCAGAATGTTTGAGCAGTTCTTC
CSARDPGTSRMFEQFF
>TRBJ1-6|TRBV6-5|-|-
TGTGCCAGCAGTTACCCAGGGGCTAAGGATTCACCCCTCCACTTT
CASSYPGAKDSPLHF
>TRBJ2-1|TRBV25-1|many|TRBD1
TGTGCCAGCAGCGGGACAGGGTTGGACAATGAGCAGTTCTTC
CASSGTGLDNEQFF
>TRBJ2-7|TRBV4-1|few|TRBD2
TGCGCCAGCAGCCAAGCGTCTAGCGGGAGGGCCTACGAGCAGTACTTC
CASSQASSGRAYEQYF
>TRBJ2-7|TRBV29-1|-|-
TGCAGCGTTGAAGATCGATCACAGGGAGGCCGCGAGCAGTACTTC
CSVEDRSQGGREQYF
>TRBJ1-4|TRBV15|many|TRBD1
TGTGCCACCAGCAGTGACAGGGCGGCTAATGAAAAACTGTTTTTT
CATSSDRAANEKLFF
>TRBJ2-2|TRBV20-1|many|TRBD2
TGCAGTGCTAGATCTAGCGGGAGCACCGGGGAGCTGTTTTTT
CSARSSGSTGELFF
>TRBJ2-1|TRBV27|many|-
TGTGCCAGCAGTTTGTCATCCGGTGGGAGTAGGGTCAGGCCTGAGCAGTTCTTC
CASSLSSGGSRVRPEQFF
>TRBJ2-1|TRBV20-1|many|TRBD2
TGCAGTGCTCCCGTTAGCGGGAGGGCCAGAGTTGAGCAGTTCTTC
CSAPVSGRARVEQFF
>TRBJ2-5|TRBV20-1|-|TRBD2
TGCAGTGCCTTAGGCGGGAGCATGACAGAGACCCAGTACTTC
CSALGGSMTETQYF
>TRBJ2-7|TRBV5-1|few|TRBD1
TGCGCCAGCAGCCTATCGGGACAGGGGGCCTACGAGCAGTACTTC
CASSLSGQGAYEQYF
>TRBJ2-7|TRBV29-1|few|-
TGCAGCGCCCATACCGGGACCAGCATAGGCGAGCAGTACTTC
CSAHTGTSIGEQYF